This T cell receptor beta chain was captured by sequencing in a study of blood T cells in healthy people across ages (dated by TCRdb to between 2014 and 2016). At the level of the whole study: In model experiments, template switching captured roughly one uniquely barcoded TCR beta cDNA molecule for every two T cells. The study measured age-related changes in TCR beta repertoire diversity using deep sequencing normalized with unique cDNA molecular identifiers. Donors were grouped into four age groups: young (average approximately 16 years), middle-aged (39), aged (about 60) and long-lived (around 82). Donors of different ages were randomly distributed across sequencing lanes to avoid experimental bias. Using the same blood draw, the study looked at two additional independent replicas of 1 million unique cDNA reads for two donors, one aged 18 to 30 and the other aged 80 or older. The investigation overall reported the following: Conclusive comparison of naive and antigen-experienced compartments was prevented by the profiling of bulk unsorted PBMCs. Estimates of total diversity based on one million sequenced T cells were regarded as lower bounds and as underestimates. Donor CMV infection status was unknown, potentially confounding age-related changes in expanded clonotypes. Compared with the aged group, more naive CD4+ T cells, fewer expanded clones and increased TCR diversity were shown by the long-lived group, suggesting age selection. Observed TCR beta diversity correlated strongly with the percentage of naive T cells measured by flow cytometry. As age increased, observed TCR beta diversity per million T cells dropped in a roughly linear way, and a significant reduction was already evident by age approximately 40.

There are 14 amino acids in the CDR3, from cysteine to phenylalanine inclusive. Only the CDR3 portion is preserved as DNA: 42 bases, with reading frame beginning at the first base. As encoded in the germline V gene, CDR1 is SGHAT while CDR2 is FQNNGV. The donors were some 39 Caucasian individuals from Russia, aged roughly 6 to 95 years, who were systemically healthy. About 9.6 milliliters of peripheral blood were collected from each donor into EDTA-treated Vacutainer tubes. Ficoll-Paque density-gradient centrifugation was used to isolate PBMCs, with at least 6.5 million per sample. Trizol reagent was used to extract total RNA from the PBMCs, yielding at least 6 micrograms per sample. Naive CD45RAhigh/CD27high T cell percentages were measured by flow cytometry on a PBMC aliquot from every donor. The method was 5' RACE. Sequencing took place on an Illumina HiSeq 2500. The second PCR ran for about 6 to 12 cycles and used a J-beta primer mix along with a sample-barcoded 5' primer. A template-switch 5' adaptor carrying 12 random nucleotides introduced a unique molecular identifier onto each TCR beta cDNA molecule. At least 2.5 million CDR3-containing paired-end reads were obtained from each sample. First-strand cDNA synthesis was performed from all RNA using the Mint cDNA synthesis kit, with priming by a TRBC-specific oligonucleotide. Following uracil-DNA glycosylase treatment, a first 18-cycle PCR with universal primers M1SS and BC2_uni_R was performed on all cDNA. The original methods were these. For normalization, 1 million high-quality reads were randomly selected from each sample, with every read carrying a distinct molecular identifier. Reads with shared molecular identifiers were discarded instead of being binned into consensus sequences. MiTCR, with a Q25 quality threshold and the strictest error-elimination algorithm, was used for CDR3 identification, clonotype clustering and error correction. A nonparametric unseen species model with Euler transformation was used to estimate lower-bound total TCR beta diversity. TCRdb reworked the public reads: Q25 trimming with fastp, MiXCR clone assembly, productive beta chains retained. CDR3 protein sequences are deduplicated, and each keeps its most common genes and DNA. These V and J calls originate from TCRdb's pipeline instead of the authors' own analysis. For this sample there are 650,000 to 1,000,000 distinct CDR3 sequences; about 46% appear just once. The ten largest clones add up to around 18% of the sample.

As concerns this clonotype: Its specific antigen is unknown. Base qualities are not at hand, and no much larger clone is one base apart.

The V gene is TRBV11-2 and the J gene is TRBJ2-5; TRBD1 agrees with 9 junctional bases. Judging by the DNA end, TRBJ2-4 fits better; the J call may be wrong. The sequencing sample was made of blood. The origin of this receptor is an elderly man in good health. The base sequence is TGTGCCAGCAGCTCGACAGGGGGTGGGAACATTCAGTACTTC. Its protein reads: CASSSTGGGNIQYF.